This passage covers 21 T cell receptor beta chains from one sample sequenced in a study of shared clonotypes between healthy human individuals (dated by TCRdb to between 2020 and 2021). CD8 naive samples consisted of CD45RO-negative cells that were positively selected for CCR7, yielding a CD45RA+CCR7+ population without TemRA cells. Library creation used the immunoSEQ multiplex PCR assay. This is the immuneACCESS table as TCRdb keeps it, with only in-frame sequences that have V and J called. A part of the clones is gone; compared with another copy, unresolved V genes explain less than half, and the rest is unexplained. The sample records about 1.9 million clones, just over 90% of which are singletons. The ten largest account for about 1.7% of the sample. The sequencing sample was made of naive CD8+ T cells from PBMCs. This specimen's cell subset or site label, interpreted: CD45RA+CCR7+. The receptors come from a man aged 18 to 35 in good health. Some clones in this sample may be carry-over from other donors' samples.

This clone was detected once. The chain employs TRBV10-3 and TRBJ2-1; 12 bases are a match to TRBD2. The germline gives CDR1 ENHRY, CDR2 SYGVKD. This CDR3 is 14 amino acids long. The ends lost 10 bases at V and 3 bases at J; junction bases unmatched: 4. CDR3 sequence reads: CATRLAGDYNEQFF. CDR3 DNA sequence: TGTGCCACCCGACTAGCGGGGGACTACAATGAGCAGTTCTTC.

The chain carries TRBV4-1 and TRBJ1-3; no reliable D call. This CDR3 region has 17 residues. V was cut by 0 bases and J by 1 base, with 13 bases left in between. Germline V CDR1 and CDR2: MGHRA, YSYEKL. Here the CDR3 DNA reads TGCGCCAGCAGCCAAGATAATTACGGTAGATCTGGAAACACCATATATTTT. It translates to CASSQDNYGRSGNTIYF.

V gene TRBV7-8 combines with J gene TRBJ2-2, with a weak D call TRBD2 (5 bases). CDR1 and CDR2 from the germline V gene are SGHVS and FQNEAQ. Trimming removed 1 base from V and 0 bases from J, with 6 bases in between. The CDR3 has 15 amino acids. In nucleotides, the CDR3 is TGTGCCAGCAGCTTAGAGCGGACGAACACCGGGGAGCTGTTTTTT. Translated, it gives CASSLERTNTGELFF.

This chain links TRBV2 with TRBJ2-1, with a tentative D call TRBD2 (6 bases). The V end was cut by 3 bases, the J end by 2 bases, with 8 bases between. CDR1 is SNHLY, CDR2 FYNNEI, per germline. The CDR3 runs to 14 residues. The CDR3 is CASSDSGPYNEQFF. As DNA, the CDR3 is TGTGCCAGCAGTGATAGCGGACCCTACAATGAGCAGTTCTTC. The whole variable domain, filled in from reference TRBV2 and TRBJ2-1, reads EPEVTQTPSHQVTQMGQEVILRCVPISNHLYFYWYRQILGQKVEFLVSFYNNEISEKSEIFDDQFSVERPDGSNFTLKIRSTKLEDSAMYFCASSDSGPYNEQFFGPGTRLTVL.

V gene TRBV28 combines with J gene TRBJ2-7; 7 positions agree with TRBD1. The length of the CDR3 is 15 residues. Germline V gene sequence: CDR1 MDHEN, CDR2 SYDVKM. Trimming removed 10 bases from V and 1 base from J; junction bases left unmatched: 13. The CDR3 region has the DNA TGTGCCACCTCAACGTTGACAGGGATGTCCTACGAGCAGTACTTC. It specifies CATSTLTGMSYEQYF.

The chain uses TRBV30 and TRBJ2-1; D unresolved. CDR1 and CDR2 from the germline V gene are GTSNPN and SVGIG (reference sequence). The CDR3 contains 15 residues. Trimming took off 0 bases at V and 0 bases at J, with 9 bases between the two ends. The CDR3 protein is CAWSVAPASYNEQFF. Here the CDR3 DNA reads TGTGCCTGGAGTGTGGCGCCGGCCTCCTACAATGAGCAGTTCTTC.

V is TRBV28 and J is TRBJ2-7, with D unresolved. Trimming stripped 3 bases from V and 2 bases from J, with 8 bases between. Germline V gene lookup returns CDR1 MDHEN and CDR2 SYDVKM. CDR3 length: 13 amino acids. The CDR3 loop reads CASSFSPAYEQYF. The DNA for the CDR3 is TGTGCCAGCAGTTTTTCCCCGGCCTACGAGCAGTACTTC.

This chain uses TRBV30 with TRBJ1-1; TRBD1 is a possible D gene (6 bases). Germline assignment: CDR1 GTSNPN and CDR2 SVGIG (reference sequence). Trimming shortened V by 0 bases and J by 1 base, and 12 bases separated the two germline ends. The CDR3 has 15 residues. The CDR3 DNA is TGTGCCTGGAGTGTACTTGGGGGCCCGAACACTGAAGCTTTCTTT. Protein product: CAWSVLGGPNTEAFF. Full variable domain (remainder filled in from reference TRBV30 and TRBJ1-1): SQTIHQWPATLVQPVGSPLSLECTVEGTSNPNLYWYRQAAGRGLQLLFYSVGIGQISSEVPQNLSASRPQDRQFILSSKKLLLSDSGFYLCAWSVLGGPNTEAFFGQGTRLTVV.

J is TRBJ1-1 and V is TRBV18; D unclear. This CDR3 is built from 13 residues. The V end was cut by 1 base, the J end by 7 bases, with 10 bases between. Germline CDR1 and CDR2: KGHSH and LQKENI. This CDR3 is CASSPHPTDEAFF. CDR3 coding DNA: TGTGCCAGCTCACCACACCCCACTGATGAAGCTTTCTTT.

The chain combines TRBV7-3 with TRBJ2-3; D is uncertain. V was pared by 5 bases and J by 2 bases, with 11 bases between. The CDR3 is made up of 14 amino acids. Germline V CDR1 and CDR2: SGHTA, FQGTGA. The CDR3 nucleotides read TGTGCCAGCAGCCCCCGAAGGACCACAGATACGCAGTATTTT. Residues: CASSPRRTTDTQYF.

The gene calls are TRBV7-9 and TRBJ2-5, with D maybe TRBD1 (5 bases). Germline CDR1 SEHNR, CDR2 FQNEAQ (reference sequence). This CDR3 spans 15 amino acids. Between the trimmed V and J ends, which lost 6 bases and 2 bases, there was a span of 16 bases. CDR3 DNA: TGTGCCAGCAGGCGAGAAGGTACAGGTCAAGAGACCCAGTACTTC. The encoded protein is CASRREGTGQETQYF.

The CDR3: CASSSDRVIGDTQYF. The CDR3 nucleotides are TGTGCCAGCAGCTCCGACAGGGTAATTGGGGATACGCAGTATTTT. The chain couples TRBV5-5 to TRBJ2-3; 7 nucleotides align to TRBD1. The trim removed 3 bases at V and 6 bases at J, leaving 10 bases unmatched. This CDR3 comprises 15 residues. From germline, CDR1 is SGHKS and CDR2 YYEKEE (reference sequence).

The chain employs TRBV29-1 and TRBJ1-2; the D is unclear. The CDR3 consists of 11 residues. V lost 4 bases, J lost 6 bases, and 9 bases lay in between. The germline V gene has CDR1 SQVTM and CDR2 ANQGSEA. CDR3 sequence reads: CSVGSGDGYTF. CDR3 in DNA: TGCAGCGTTGGAAGTGGCGATGGCTACACCTTC.

This clone appeared a single time. The J gene is TRBJ2-3, the V gene TRBV28, with D possibly being TRBD2 (7 bases). Germline values: CDR1 MDHEN, CDR2 SYDVKM. Deletions cut 8 bases from V and 7 bases from J, with 16 bases between. This CDR3 is built from 13 residues. The DNA for the CDR3 is TGTGCCAGCTCCTCGAGGGGGGGTCATACGCAGTATTTT. Translation gives CASSSRGGHTQYF.

This chain joins TRBV5-6 and TRBJ2-1; 8 bases fit TRBD2. CDR3 length: 15 residues. The J segment lost 7 bases and the V segment lost 2 bases, leaving 8 bases of the junction unmatched. Germline-derived CDR1 and CDR2 are SGHDT and YYEEEE. Here the CDR3 reads CASSFLSGRGNEQFF. The DNA for the CDR3 is TGTGCCAGCAGCTTCCTGAGCGGGAGAGGGAATGAGCAGTTCTTC.

This chain links TRBV27 with TRBJ2-7, with 10 bases that match TRBD1. Trimming removed 0 bases from V and 6 bases from J; junction bases left unmatched: 8. The CDR3 contains 16 residues. Germline V gene sequence: CDR1 MNHEY, CDR2 SMNVEV (reference sequence). Here the CDR3 DNA reads TGTGCCAGCAGTTTATCCTCGACAGGGGGCGGAAGCGAGCAGTACTTC. As protein: CASSLSSTGGGSEQYF.

This clone was seen a single time. J is TRBJ2-2 and V is TRBV4-1; D is tentatively TRBD1 or TRBD2 (7 bases each). Germline CDR1 is MGHRA and CDR2 is YSYEKL. The CDR3 has 16 residues. With 6 bases removed from V and 5 bases from J, the gap between germline ends came to 19 bases. CDR3 amino acids: CASRIRGDSQTGELFF. CDR3 in DNA: TGCGCCAGCAGAATCCGGGGGGACAGTCAAACCGGGGAGCTGTTTTTT.

This chain joins TRBV30 and TRBJ2-5; the D gene is possibly TRBD2 (5 bases). Germline values: CDR1 GTSNPN, CDR2 SVGIG (reference sequence). The CDR3 has 14 amino acids. Trimming left V 2 bases short and J 5 bases short, with 15 bases between. The CDR3 DNA reads TGTGCCTGGAGTCCCTTACTCGGGGTGGAGACCCAGTACTTC. Translation: CAWSPLLGVETQYF. Complete variable domain (other parts from reference TRBV30 and TRBJ2-5): SQTIHQWPATLVQPVGSPLSLECTVEGTSNPNLYWYRQAAGRGLQLLFYSVGIGQISSEVPQNLSASRPQDRQFILSSKKLLLSDSGFYLCAWSPLLGVETQYFGPGTRLLVL.

The chain carries TRBV6-5 and TRBJ2-2; perhaps TRBD1 as D (6 bases). Germline lookup yields CDR1 MNHEY and CDR2 SVGAGI. The CDR3 sequence is 16 residues long. V was trimmed by 0 bases and J by 5 bases, leaving 13 bases between them. The CDR3 bases are TGTGCCAGCAGTTACTCAAACAGGGTATCGACCGGGGAGCTGTTTTTT. It yields the protein CASSYSNRVSTGELFF.

This chain connects TRBV29-1 to TRBJ1-2; TRBD1 might be the D (5 bases). The V end was cut by 1 base, the J end by 5 bases, with 11 bases between. The length of the CDR3 is 13 residues. CDR1 and CDR2 from the germline V gene are SQVTM and ANQGSEA. In DNA form, the CDR3 reads TGCAGCGTTGAAGGCAGGGAGGGGTATGGCTACACCTTC. Amino acids: CSVEGREGYGYTF.

The chain joins TRBV9 to TRBJ2-1, with a possible D match to TRBD2 (5 bases). CDR3 length: 11 amino acids. The V gene lost 4 bases and the J gene lost 10 bases, with 9 bases spanning the gap. Germline CDR1 reads SGDLS; CDR2 reads YYNGEE. Here the CDR3 DNA reads TGTGCCAGCAGCACCACGGGGGAGCAGTTCTTC. This codes for CASSTTGEQFF.